This TCR beta chain came from a study of identical twins (dated by TCRdb to between 2015 and 2016). With respect to the entire study: TCR alpha and beta repertoires from monozygotic twins, unrelated adults of various ages and cord blood were deep-sequenced to test whether fetal clonotypes persist. To rule out contamination, the twin experiments were replicated at different times with different library preparation protocols.

This clonotype was picked up a small number of times. It lacks a known antigen. No base-level quality is on record; no much larger clone is a single base apart. Findings and caveats that apply to the study as a whole: Out-of-frame TCR alpha sequences shared between twins showed an excess of low generation-probability sequences compared with coincidental sharing between unrelated individuals. Excess twin sharing in beta out-of-frame sequences was weaker because fewer shared sequences lowered the signal-to-noise ratio. Because the same donors could not be followed over many years, the conclusions depended on cross-sectional statistical analysis. Abundant cord blood beta clonotypes carried fewer insertions; young adult naive repertoires showed a weaker similar trend, while memory repertoires showed none. Zero-insertion analyses could be partly confounded by invariant T cells such as MAIT and iNKT, although diverse VJ usage argued against such confounding for most clonotypes. Out-of-frame TCR alpha sharing in monozygotic twins was systematically underestimated by recombination models, whereas sharing between unrelated individuals was in agreement with the recombination models.

Receptor amplification or capture employed 5' RACE. The sequencer listed for this sample is Illumina HiSeq 2000. A universal primer binding site was added through template switching, and the final cDNA carried a unique molecular identifier so that TCR cDNA molecules could be counted accurately. Specific primers in the conserved constant-segment region were used to synthesize first-strand cDNA for the TCR alpha and beta chains. To control for contamination, every cDNA library was double barcoded, receiving both a SMART-Mk sample barcode and Illumina barcodes. Two successive PCR steps introduced TruSeq adapter sequences along with Illumina sample barcodes. The TCR alpha and beta cDNA libraries were sequenced on the Illumina HiSeq platform using custom primers. As for the authors' bioinformatics: Unique molecular identifiers were extracted from raw reads with MiGEC, and CDR3 positions were determined with MiXCR. For each individual, recombination models were inferred using an EM algorithm with the repgenHMM and IGoR tools. Shared clonotype analysis was performed with the tcR package in R, normalizing sharing by the product of cloneset sizes. To study raw recombination without the effects of thymic and clonal selection, out-of-frame nonproductive sequences were analyzed. TCRdb trimmed the raw reads at Q25, called clones with MiXCR and kept productive beta chains. Every distinct CDR3 protein forms one entry, paired with its most common genes and DNA. The V and J calls and clone size are TCRdb's, not the authors'. The sample contains roughly 260,000 distinct CDR3 sequences, more than 13% of them found a single time. The ten largest account for 8.5% to 10% of the sample.

All donors were healthy Caucasians. Using Miltenyi CD45RO+ enrichment and human naive T-cell isolation kits, memory (CD45RO+) and naive T cells were isolated from PBMC. This receptor was identified in a woman aged 18-29 years in good health. Sample: memory (CD45RO+) T cells sorted from blood. The cell subset or site label of this sample denotes: CD45RO+ enriched T cells.

The CDR3 protein is CASSGRGPTDTQYF. DNA sequence: TGTGCCAGTAGTGGTCGGGGGCCCACAGATACGCAGTATTTT. Recombination connected TRBV19 to TRBJ2-3, with the D call tentatively TRBD1 or TRBD2, each fitting 6 bases. Looking up the germline V gene (reference sequence) yields CDR1 LNHDA and CDR2 SQIVND. There are 14 amino acids in the CDR3, from cysteine to phenylalanine inclusive. Only CDR3 DNA is held: 42 bases, read in frame from base 1. V drops 5 bases and J drops 2 bases, leaving 11 bases in between.